One and the same sample provided the 11 T cell receptor beta chains below, sequenced in a study of T cells in Graves' hyperthyroidism and ophthalmopathy. TCR beta CDR3 regions were amplified from RNA transcripts. The primer set for the first-round RT-PCR of the TCR CDR3 was HTBI. TCRdb used MiXCR to reprocess the multiplex PCR reads, holding one entry per CDR3 protein. Of approximately 400,000 distinct CDR3 sequences in the sample, 13% were seen once. The specimen was blood. The receptors were gathered from a man aged 25-40 years with Graves' hyperthyroidism that later progressed to Graves' ophthalmopathy.

This clonotype appeared many times. The gene calls are TRBV12-5 and TRBJ2-2; 8 nucleotides line up with TRBD2. The length of the CDR3 is 16 residues. V was clipped by 2 bases and J by 8 bases; unmatched bases: 10. CDR1 is LGHNT and CDR2 is FRNRAP in the germline V gene. CDR3 loop: CASGLQAGASSGELFF. CDR3 bases: TGTGCTAGTGGTTTGCAAGCGGGGGCCTCTTCGGGGGAGCTGTTTTTT.

This clonotype was counted only a few times. This chain uses TRBV12-3 or TRBV12-4 with TRBJ2-1, with TRBD2 identical over 13 bases. The CDR3 is 15 amino acids. J gave up 8 bases and V 3 bases, and 4 bases lay outside the gene matches. The CDR3 reads CASSFGTSGIDEQFF. The CDR3 coding sequence is TGTGCCAGCAGTTTTGGGACTAGCGGGATTGATGAGCAGTTCTTC.

This sequence joins TRBV11-2 and TRBJ1-1, with D maybe TRBD1 (5 bases). With 3 bases removed from V and 3 bases from J, the gap between germline ends came to 17 bases. This CDR3 contains 16 residues. Per germline, CDR1 SGHAT and CDR2 FQNNGV. As DNA, the CDR3 is TGTGCCAGCAGCTTTCTTAGCGGGGGGGTGGACACTGAAGCTTTCTTT. It translates to CASSFLSGGVDTEAFF. Looking up the rest from reference TRBV11-2 and TRBJ1-1 gives the full variable domain: EAGVAQSPRYKIIEKRQSVAFWCNPISGHATLYWYQQILGQGPKLLIQFQNNGVVDDSQLPKDRFSAERLKGVDSTLKIQPAKLEDSAVYLCASSFLSGGVDTEAFFGQGTRLTVV.

This clonotype occurred many times. CDR3 loop: CASSLQTTQYF. CDR3 coding DNA: TGTGCCAGCAGTTTACAGACGACCCAGTACTTC. The V call is TRBV12-3 or TRBV12-4, the J call TRBJ2-5, with no clear D. V lost 2 bases and J lost 7, with 5 bases in between. The CDR3 runs to 11 residues.

Many counts were recorded for this clonotype. The genes are TRBV6-1 and TRBJ2-2; D gene ambiguous. Germline lookup yields CDR1 MNHNS and CDR2 SASEGT. V gave up 4 bases and J gave up 1 base, with 4 bases separating them. This CDR3 is 13 amino acids long. CDR3 sequence reads: CASSVRNTGELFF. Here the CDR3 DNA reads TGTGCCAGCAGTGTACGGAACACCGGGGAGCTGTTTTTT.

This clonotype appeared a few times. The rearrangement uses TRBV6-6 and TRBJ1-1, with 10 bases fitting TRBD1. CDR3 length equals 14 residues. Trimming cost V 0 bases and J 12 bases; bases outside gene matches: 7. CDR1 MNHNY and CDR2 SVGAGI come from the germline V gene (reference sequence). The CDR3 reads CASSYSLGTGEPFF. CDR3 nucleotide sequence: TGTGCCAGCAGTTACTCTTTGGGGACAGGGGAACCTTTCTTT.

This chain connects TRBV7-2 to TRBJ2-7; TRBD2 aligns across 9 bases. CDR1 is SGHTA, CDR2 FQGNSA, per germline. This CDR3 spans 14 amino acids. With V trimmed by 4 bases and J by 6 bases, 7 bases remained unmatched. Here the CDR3 reads CASSWRAGGLEQYF. In nucleotides, the CDR3 is TGTGCCAGCAGCTGGAGGGCGGGGGGGCTCGAGCAGTACTTC.

The chain couples TRBV18 to TRBJ2-1; TRBD2 matches 13 bases. The CDR3 totals 16 residues. The germline gives CDR1 KGHSH, CDR2 LQKENI. V lost 2 bases and J lost 5; bases outside the gene matches: 3. The CDR3 loop reads CASSPRLAGGHNEQFF. The DNA of the CDR3 is TGTGCCAGCTCACCAAGACTAGCGGGGGGCCACAATGAGCAGTTCTTC.

The table lists this clonotype with many counts. The junction differs from germline at one of its ends, possibly a read error. V gene TRBV19 combines with J gene TRBJ2-7; TRBD1 might be the D (8 bases). The CDR3 loop spans 14 amino acids. The germline V gene has CDR1 LNHDA and CDR2 SQIVND (reference sequence). CDR3 protein: CASSTGGGSYEQYF. The CDR3 region has the DNA TGTGCCAGCAGTACAGGGGGGGGCTCCTACGAGCAGTACTTC.

The chain uses TRBV29-1 and TRBJ1-1; D gene unclear. With 7 bases removed from V and 2 bases from J, the gap between germline ends came to 14 bases. The germline V gene encodes CDR1 SQVTM and CDR2 ANQGSEA. The CDR3 sequence is 13 residues long. The CDR3 region is CSGYRVLNTEAFF. In nucleotides, the CDR3 is TGCAGCGGTTACCGGGTGCTTAACACTGAAGCTTTCTTT.

The chain combines TRBV6-1 with TRBJ2-1; 12 nucleotides match TRBD2. Germline CDR1 and CDR2: MNHNS and SASEGT. J was trimmed by 0 bases and V by 5 bases; bases with no gene match: 8. This CDR3 spans 18 amino acids. CDR3 bases: TGTGCCAGCAGTTCCCTTGCTAGCGGGGGGGTCTCCTACAATGAGCAGTTCTTC. Protein: CASSSLASGGVSYNEQFF.